Below, 7 T cell receptor beta chains from the same sample are listed, as sequenced in a study of chemoradiotherapy in HPV16-positive cancers. The assay was immunoSEQ multiplex PCR, and TCRdb's table has in-frame clones only and misses some. The sample includes thousands of clones, roughly 74% of them seen just once. The sample was tumor tissue, taken from a patient who underwent chemoradiotherapy. These TCRs come from a human donor with HPV-associated anogenital cancer.

The rearrangement joins TRBV2 to TRBJ2-5; 10 nucleotides agree with TRBD1. Germline assignment: CDR1 SNHLY and CDR2 FYNNEI. CDR3 length: 13 amino acids. J gave up 5 bases and V 6 bases, and 3 bases lay outside the gene matches. This chain's CDR3 is CASRSDRGETQYF. Here the CDR3 DNA reads TGTGCCAGCAGGTCGGACAGGGGGGAGACCCAGTACTTC.

The chain uses TRBV11-3 and TRBJ2-5; 8 positions agree with TRBD1. CDR3 length: 14 residues. Germline V lookup: CDR1 SGHNT, CDR2 YENEEA. V shed 5 bases, J shed 5 bases, and the junction held 7 bases outside the gene matches. This CDR3 reads CASSPTGARETQYF. The CDR3 DNA reads as TGTGCCAGCAGCCCGACAGGGGCGAGGGAGACCCAGTACTTC.

The chain links TRBV11-2 to TRBJ1-2, with a possible D match to TRBD1 (6 bases). V was cut by 3 bases and J by 6 bases, with 11 bases left in between. The CDR3 runs 13 residues. Looked up from germline, CDR1 is SGHAT and CDR2 is FQNNGV. The CDR3 reads CASSFRAGDGYTF. CDR3 nucleotides: TGTGCCAGCAGCTTTAGGGCAGGGGATGGCTACACCTTC.

This rearrangement joins TRBV6-5 to TRBJ2-7; D is unclear. V was cut by 2 bases and J by 0 bases, with 11 bases left in between. Per the germline V gene, CDR1 is MNHEY and CDR2 is SVGAGI. The CDR3 has 15 amino acids. The CDR3 here is CASSYGSRSSYEQYF. CDR3 sequence (DNA): TGTGCCAGCAGTTACGGTAGCCGGAGCTCCTACGAGCAGTACTTC.

This clone came up a few times. The rearrangement uses TRBV7-6 and TRBJ2-5; 7 nucleotides align to TRBD1. With V trimmed by 2 bases and J by 5 bases, 2 bases remained unmatched. This CDR3 spans 13 amino acids. In germline, CDR1 is SGHVS, CDR2 FNYEAQ. The CDR3 is CASSLTQGETQYF. The CDR3 DNA reads as TGTGCCAGCAGCTTAACACAGGGGGAGACCCAGTACTTC.

The rearrangement joins TRBV7-2 to TRBJ2-7, with D hard to call. CDR1 is SGHTA and CDR2 is FQGNSA in the germline V gene. The CDR3 is 15 amino acids. Trimming stripped 1 base from V and 4 bases from J, with 14 bases between. The CDR3: CASSLEDLPFYEQYF. The CDR3 DNA sequence: TGTGCCAGCAGCTTAGAGGACCTTCCCTTTTACGAGCAGTACTTC.

V is TRBV9 and J is TRBJ1-4; possible D gene TRBD1, 5 bases. The germline V gene has CDR1 SGDLS and CDR2 YYNGEE. This CDR3 region has 15 residues. V lost 0 bases and J lost 0, with 6 bases in between. DNA for the CDR3: TGTGCCAGCAGCGTAGGGGGGGCAACTAATGAAAAACTGTTTTTT. Amino acid sequence: CASSVGGATNEKLFF.